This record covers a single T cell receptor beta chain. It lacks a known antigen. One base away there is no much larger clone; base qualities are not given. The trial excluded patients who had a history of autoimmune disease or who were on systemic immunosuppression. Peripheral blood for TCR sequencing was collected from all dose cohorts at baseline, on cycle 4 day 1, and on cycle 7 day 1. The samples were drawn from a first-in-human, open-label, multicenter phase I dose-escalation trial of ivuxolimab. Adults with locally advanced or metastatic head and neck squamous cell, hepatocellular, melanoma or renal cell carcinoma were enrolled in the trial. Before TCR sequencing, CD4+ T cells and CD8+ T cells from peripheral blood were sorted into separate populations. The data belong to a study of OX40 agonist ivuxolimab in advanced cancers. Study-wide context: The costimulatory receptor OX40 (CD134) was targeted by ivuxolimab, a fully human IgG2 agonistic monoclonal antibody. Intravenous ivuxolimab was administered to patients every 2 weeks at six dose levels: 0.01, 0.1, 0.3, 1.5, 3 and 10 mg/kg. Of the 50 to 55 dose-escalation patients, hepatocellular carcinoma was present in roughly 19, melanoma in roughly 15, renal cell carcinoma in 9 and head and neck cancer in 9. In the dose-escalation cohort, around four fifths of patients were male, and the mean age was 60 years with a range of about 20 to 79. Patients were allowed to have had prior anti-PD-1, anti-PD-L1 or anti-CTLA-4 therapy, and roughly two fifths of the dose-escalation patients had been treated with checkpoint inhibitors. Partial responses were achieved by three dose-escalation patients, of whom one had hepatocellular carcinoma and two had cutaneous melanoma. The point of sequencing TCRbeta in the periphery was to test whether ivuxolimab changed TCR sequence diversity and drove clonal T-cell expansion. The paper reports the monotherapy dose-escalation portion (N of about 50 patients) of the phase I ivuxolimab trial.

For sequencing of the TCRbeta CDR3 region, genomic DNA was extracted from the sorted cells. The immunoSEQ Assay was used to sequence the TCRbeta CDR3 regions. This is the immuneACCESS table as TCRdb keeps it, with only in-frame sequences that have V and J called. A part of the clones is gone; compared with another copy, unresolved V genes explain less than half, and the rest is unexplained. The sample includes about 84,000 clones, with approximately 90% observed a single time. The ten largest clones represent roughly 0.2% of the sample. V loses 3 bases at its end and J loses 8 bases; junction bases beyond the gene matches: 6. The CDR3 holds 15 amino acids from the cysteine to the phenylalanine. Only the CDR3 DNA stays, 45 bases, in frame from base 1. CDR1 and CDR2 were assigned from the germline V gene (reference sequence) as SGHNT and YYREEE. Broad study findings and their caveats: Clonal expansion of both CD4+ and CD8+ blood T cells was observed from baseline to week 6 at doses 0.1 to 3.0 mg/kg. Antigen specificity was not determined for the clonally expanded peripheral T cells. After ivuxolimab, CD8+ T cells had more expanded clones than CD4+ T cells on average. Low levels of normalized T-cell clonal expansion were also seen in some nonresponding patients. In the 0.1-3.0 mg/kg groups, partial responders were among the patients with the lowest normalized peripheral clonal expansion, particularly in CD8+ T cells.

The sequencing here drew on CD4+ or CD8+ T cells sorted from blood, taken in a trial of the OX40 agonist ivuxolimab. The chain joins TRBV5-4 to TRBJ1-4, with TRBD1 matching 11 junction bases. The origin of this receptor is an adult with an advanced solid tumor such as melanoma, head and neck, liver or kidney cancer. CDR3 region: CASSSRTGGLEKLFF. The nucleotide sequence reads TGTGCCAGCAGCTCTAGGACAGGGGGCTTGGAAAAACTGTTTTTT. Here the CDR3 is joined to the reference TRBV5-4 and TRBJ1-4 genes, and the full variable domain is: ETGVTQSPTHLIKTRGQQVTLRCSSQSGHNTVSWYQQALGQGPQFIFQYYREEENGRGNFPPRFSGLQFPNYSSELNVNALELDDSALYLCASSSRTGGLEKLFFGSGTQLSVL.